This T cell receptor beta chain was captured in a study of T cell responses to AZD1222 COVID-19 vaccine. General observations from the study: Two AZD1222 administrations were followed by greater Spike-specific TCR breadth and depth. Clonal diversity was possibly underestimated, and the donors were mostly white British, with more females.

Comments on this clone: Antigen specificity is unknown.

The germline CDR1 and CDR2 sequences are MDHEN and SYDVKM. This CDR3 contains 12 residues. V lost 3 bases, J lost 7 bases, and 7 bases lay in between. Clones were read by immunoSEQ multiplex PCR, and TCRdb kept only the in-frame ones, dropping some. This sample has about 97,000 clones, with 75% to 90% found just once. Sequenced material: peripheral blood, taken on day 0 of AZD1222 vaccination. The sequence was obtained from an adult in good health. The V call is TRBV28, the J call TRBJ1-5; no definite D call. CDR3 sequence reads: CASSLSTQPQHF. Here the CDR3 DNA reads TGTGCCAGCAGTTTGTCCACCCAGCCCCAGCATTTT. Full variable domain (missing parts from reference TRBV28 and TRBJ1-5): DVKVTQSSRYLVKRTGEKVFLECVQDMDHENMFWYRQDPGLGLRLIYFSYDVKMKEKGDIPEGYSVSREKKERFSLILESASTNQTSMYLCASSLSTQPQHFGDGTRLSIL.